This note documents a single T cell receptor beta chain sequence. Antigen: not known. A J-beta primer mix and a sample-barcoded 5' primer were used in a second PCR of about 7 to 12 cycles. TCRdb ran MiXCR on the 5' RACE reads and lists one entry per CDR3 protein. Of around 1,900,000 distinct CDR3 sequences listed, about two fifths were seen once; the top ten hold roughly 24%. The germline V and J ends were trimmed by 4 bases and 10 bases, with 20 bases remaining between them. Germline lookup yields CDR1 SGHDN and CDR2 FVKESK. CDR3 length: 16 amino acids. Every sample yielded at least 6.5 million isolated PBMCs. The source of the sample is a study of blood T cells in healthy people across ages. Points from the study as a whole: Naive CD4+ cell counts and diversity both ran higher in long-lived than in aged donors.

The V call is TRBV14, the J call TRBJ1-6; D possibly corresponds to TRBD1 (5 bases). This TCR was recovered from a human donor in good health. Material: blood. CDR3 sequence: CASSPRYGTSGSPLHF. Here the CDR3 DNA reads TGTGCCAGCAGCCCCAGATACGGGACCTCCGGGTCACCCCTCCACTTT.